One and the same sample provided the 23 T cell receptor beta chains below, sequenced in a study of a mutant IDH1 vaccine in newly diagnosed glioma. Clones were read by immunoSEQ multiplex PCR, and TCRdb kept only the in-frame ones, dropping some. In the table there are about 40,000 clones, around 74% of which are singletons. The time point: week 23, last vaccination. Each dose of the vaccine consisted of 300 ug of mutant IDH1 20-mer peptide, with topical imiquimod. These TCRs' antigens remain unknown. This material consisted of PBMCs, taken from a glioma patient whose treatment included an IDH1 peptide vaccine. The source is a man aged 45 to 65 with glioma.

The gene calls are TRBV20-1 and TRBJ2-7; either TRBD1 or TRBD2 may fit D (5 bases each). The V gene's germline CDR1 is DFQATT and CDR2 SNEGSKA (reference sequence). The CDR3 length is 11 residues. The V and J ends lost 6 bases and 4 bases respectively, with 10 bases between them. The DNA for the CDR3 is TGCAGTGCCTCGGGGCAGTACGAGCAGTACTTC. This translates into CSASGQYEQYF.

The J gene is TRBJ1-5, the V gene TRBV27, with unresolved D. V lost 3 bases and J 2 bases, leaving 5 bases between the germline ends. This CDR3 has 13 amino acids. Germline V gives CDR1 MNHEY, CDR2 SMNVEV (reference sequence). The CDR3 spells CASSLSRNQPQHF. The CDR3 DNA is TGTGCCAGCAGTTTGTCGCGCAATCAGCCCCAGCATTTT.

This chain connects TRBV25-1 to TRBJ2-5; D ambiguous. This CDR3 spans 14 amino acids. Germline lookup yields CDR1 MGHDK and CDR2 SYGVNS. Deletions cut 4 bases from V and 2 bases from J, with 11 bases between. CDR3 loop: CASSVISDQETQYF. In DNA, the CDR3 is TGTGCCAGCAGTGTAATATCAGATCAAGAGACCCAGTACTTC.

This rearrangement joins TRBV6-1 to TRBJ2-2, with 9 bases lining up with TRBD1. V shed 5 bases, J shed 1 base, and the junction held 2 bases outside the gene matches. The CDR3 contains 15 residues. In germline, CDR1 is MNHNS, CDR2 SASEGT. The DNA for the CDR3 is TGTGCCAGCAGTCTGGACAGGGGGAACACCGGGGAGCTGTTTTTT. Residues: CASSLDRGNTGELFF.

The chain links TRBV5-4 to TRBJ2-1, with D perhaps TRBD1 (5 bases). The CDR3 totals 16 residues. CDR1 is SGHNT and CDR2 is YYREEE in the germline V gene (reference sequence). V gave up 4 bases and J gave up 6 bases, with 20 bases separating them. The CDR3 DNA reads as TGTGCCAGCAGCCCCGAGGCAGGGCAACCTGGCAATGAGCAGTTCTTC. This gives the protein CASSPEAGQPGNEQFF.

This clone occurred a few times. The rearrangement joins TRBV6-6 to TRBJ1-2; 7 positions agree with TRBD1. The CDR3 spans 12 residues. CDR1 MNHNY and CDR2 SVGAGI come from the germline V gene (reference sequence). V lost 0 bases, J lost 8 bases, and 0 bases stayed unmatched. The CDR3 nucleotides read TGTGCCAGCAGTTACTCAGGGGGCGGCTACACCTTC. Residues: CASSYSGGGYTF.

The rearrangement joins TRBV19 to TRBJ2-3; unclear D gene. Looked up from germline, CDR1 is LNHDA and CDR2 is SQIVND (reference sequence). The germline V and J ends were trimmed by 4 bases and 4 bases, with 9 bases remaining between them. The CDR3 has 13 residues. The CDR3 bases are TGTGCCAGTAGTAACGGTCTTCCAGATACGCAGTATTTT. Amino acid sequence: CASSNGLPDTQYF.

The V and J genes are TRBV29-1 and TRBJ1-1; D gene unclear. CDR3 size: 12 residues. From germline, CDR1 is SQVTM and CDR2 ANQGSEA. Trimming took 4 bases from V and 1 from J, leaving 7 bases between them. CDR3 residues: CSVAHPNTEAFF. DNA for the CDR3: TGCAGCGTTGCGCACCCGAACACTGAAGCTTTCTTT.

The chain recombines TRBV29-1 with TRBJ2-1; TRBD1 aligns across 8 bases. Germline lookup yields CDR1 SQVTM and CDR2 ANQGSEA. The CDR3 has 12 residues. J gave up 6 bases and V 7 bases, and 5 bases lay outside the gene matches. The CDR3 sequence: CSGLGQGNEQFF. CDR3 DNA sequence: TGCAGCGGCTTAGGACAGGGCAATGAGCAGTTCTTC.

This clone was observed a single time. J is TRBJ2-5 and V is TRBV10-3; no clear D gene. V was cut by 3 bases and J by 5 bases, with 13 bases left in between. This CDR3 spans 14 amino acids. Germline lookup yields CDR1 ENHRY and CDR2 SYGVKD. The CDR3 sequence is CAISEGPARETQYF. As DNA, the CDR3 is TGTGCCATCAGTGAAGGGCCAGCACGGGAGACCCAGTACTTC.

This chain connects TRBV11-2 to TRBJ2-7, with 9 positions matching TRBD1. The CDR3 is made up of 15 amino acids. V shed 6 bases and J 4 bases; nucleotides not matched to a gene: 10. CDR1 is SGHAT, CDR2 FQNNGV, per germline. The CDR3 DNA reads TGTGCCAGCAGTATCCCCGACAGGGGGATTTACGAGCAGTACTTC. Protein sequence: CASSIPDRGIYEQYF.

The V call is TRBV10-3, the J call TRBJ1-4, with D unclear. The CDR3 length is 14 residues. Germline-derived CDR1 and CDR2 are ENHRY and SYGVKD. V dropped 2 bases and J dropped 8 bases, with 12 bases sitting between them. CDR3 sequence reads: CAISEDRRSEKLFF. The CDR3 DNA sequence: TGTGCCATCAGTGAGGACCGCCGAAGCGAAAAACTGTTTTTT.

The CDR3 DNA reads TGTGCCAGCAGCCAAGAACGGCTAGAATACAATGAGCAGTTCTTC. Its protein is CASSQERLEYNEQFF. This chain joins TRBV4-2 and TRBJ2-1; D is unresolved. Germline V gives CDR1 LGHNA, CDR2 YNFKEQ. This CDR3 is built from 15 residues. Trimming took off 0 bases at V and 4 bases at J, with 10 bases between the two ends.

This chain links TRBV5-5 with TRBJ1-1, with D possibly being TRBD1 (6 bases). The CDR3 runs to 14 residues. V was clipped by 6 bases and J by 7 bases, with 19 bases between them. The germline gives CDR1 SGHKS, CDR2 YYEKEE (reference sequence). The CDR3 bases are TGTGCCAGCACCCCCAGAGGGGGTCGCGTTGAAGCTTTCTTT. As protein: CASTPRGGRVEAFF.

This chain links TRBV7-9 with TRBJ2-7; no definite D call. V was clipped by 3 bases and J by 12 bases, with 12 bases between them. Germline V gives CDR1 SEHNR, CDR2 FQNEAQ (reference sequence). This CDR3 comprises 11 residues. Written as DNA, the CDR3 is TGTGCCAGCAGCTTTAGTGGGATTATGTACTTC. Its protein product is CASSFSGIMYF.

This clone was seen more than once but under ten times. V usage is TRBV29-1 and J usage is TRBJ1-1; D might be TRBD1 (5 bases). V shed 3 bases and J shed 9 bases, with 11 bases lying between them. The CDR3 is 11 residues long. Germline V lookup: CDR1 SQVTM, CDR2 ANQGSEA. The CDR3 DNA follows: TGCAGCGTTGACCGACAGAAGCAAGCTTTCTTT. Its protein product is CSVDRQKQAFF. The full variable domain, its missing parts supplied by reference TRBV29-1 and TRBJ1-1, is SAVISQKPSRDICQRGTSLTIQCQVDSQVTMMFWYRQQPGQSLTLIATANQGSEATYESGFVIDKFPISRPNLTFSTLTVSNMSPEDSSIYLCSVDRQKQAFFGQGTRLTVV.

The rearrangement links TRBV28 to TRBJ1-1; D perhaps matches TRBD1 (6 bases). CDR3 length: 14 amino acids. The germline V gene encodes CDR1 MDHEN and CDR2 SYDVKM. V was pared by 8 bases and J by 5 bases, with 18 bases between. This CDR3 is CASRVAGDRTEAFF. In nucleotides, the CDR3 is TGTGCCAGCCGGGTGGCAGGGGATCGAACTGAAGCTTTCTTT.

By share, this clone counts as medium-sized (0.01 to 0.1%). The chain carries TRBV9 and TRBJ2-6; D gene ambiguous. The CDR3 runs 16 residues. The germline V gene encodes CDR1 SGDLS and CDR2 YYNGEE. Trimming left V 0 bases short and J 0 bases short, with 7 bases between. The CDR3 region has the DNA TGTGCCAGCAGCGTAGGGTGGGGCTCTGGGGCCAACGTCCTGACTTTC. Translating gives CASSVGWGSGANVLTF.

In DNA form, the CDR3 reads TGTGCCAGCAGGCCAAAGGGAGAGGGCAATCAGCCCCAGCATTTT. Translation: CASRPKGEGNQPQHF. The gene calls are TRBV6-6 and TRBJ1-5, with D uncertain. Trimming stripped 6 bases from V and 2 bases from J, with 14 bases between. CDR3 size: 15 residues. CDR1 is MNHNY, CDR2 SVGAGI, per germline (reference sequence).

CDR3 amino acids: CASSRGWVPGYTF. In DNA, the CDR3 is TGTGCCAGTAGCAGAGGTTGGGTGCCAGGCTACACCTTC. This chain links TRBV19 with TRBJ1-2; D gene ambiguous. Germline CDR1 LNHDA, CDR2 SQIVND (reference sequence). V was clipped by 6 bases and J by 8 bases, with 16 bases between them. This CDR3 comprises 13 residues.

This clone came up a few times. The gene calls are TRBV4-1 and TRBJ2-2; the D gene is possibly TRBD1 (6 bases). The V end lost 4 bases, the J end lost 6 bases, and 15 bases lay between the germline ends. The CDR3 loop spans 15 amino acids. Germline values: CDR1 MGHRA, CDR2 YSYEKL. This chain's CDR3 is CASSPKPTGSGELFF. The DNA of the CDR3 is TGCGCCAGCAGCCCTAAGCCCACAGGGTCCGGGGAGCTGTTTTTT.

This sequence joins TRBV7-8 and TRBJ1-5; the D gene is possibly TRBD1 (6 bases). V dropped 6 bases and J dropped 7 bases, with 19 bases sitting between them. CDR1 and CDR2 (germline): SGHVS, FQNEAQ. This CDR3 region has 15 residues. CDR3 DNA sequence: TGTGCCAGCAGTCCCGGGGGGGGCCGCGGGCAGCCCCAGCATTTT. Translation gives CASSPGGGRGQPQHF.

The V and J genes are TRBV5-1 and TRBJ1-1; TRBD1 is a possible D gene (5 bases). Trimming pared 4 bases from V and 1 base from J, leaving 8 bases between. The CDR3 covers 13 residues. CDR1 is SGHRS, CDR2 YFSETQ, per germline. For the CDR3, the DNA is TGCGCCAGCAGCCAAGGACAGAACACTGAAGCTTTCTTT. Translating gives CASSQGQNTEAFF.